A single sample is the source of the 16 T cell receptor beta chains below, sequenced in a study of tumor-infiltrating lymphocytes in localized non-small cell lung cancer. The table came from immunoSEQ multiplex PCR; TCRdb's copy has only in-frame clones and leaves some out. The repertoire consists of tens of thousands of clones, with roughly three fifths occurring once and the leading ten covering less than 6.5%. Sequenced: lung tumor tissue. These receptors were obtained from a human donor with non-small cell lung cancer.

This chain uses TRBV10-3 with TRBJ2-2; tentative D call: TRBD2 (6 bases). The V end was cut by 4 bases, the J end by 6 bases, with 9 bases between. This CDR3 is 13 amino acids long. Germline-derived CDR1 and CDR2 are ENHRY and SYGVKD. CDR3 nucleotides: TGTGCCATCAGTGCGGGGGTCCCCGGGGAGCTGTTTTTT. Its translation is CAISAGVPGELFF.

This clone was counted once. This same CDR3 is encoded by further DNA sequences in the sample. The chain joins TRBV6-1 to TRBJ1-5, with a possible D match to TRBD1 (5 bases). CDR3 length: 13 amino acids. V lost 6 bases and J lost 2, with 8 bases in between. Germline V gene sequence: CDR1 MNHNS, CDR2 SASEGT. CDR3 in DNA: TGTGCCAGCAGAGGGACGGGCAATCAGCCCCAGCATTTT. Translating it yields CASRGTGNQPQHF.

The chain carries TRBV5-6 and TRBJ2-2, with 8 nucleotides matching TRBD1. The CDR3 runs to 17 residues. V dropped 4 bases and J dropped 6; count of bases not matched to a gene: 14. CDR1 SGHDT and CDR2 YYEEEE come from the germline V gene. The CDR3 DNA reads as TGTGCCAGCAGCAACCCCCCGGGACAGGCGACCCCCGGGGAGCTGTTTTTT. This translates into CASSNPPGQATPGELFF.

The chain combines TRBV7-8 with TRBJ2-7; possibly TRBD1 for D (5 bases). Germline V gene sequence: CDR1 SGHVS, CDR2 FQNEAQ. The germline V and J ends were trimmed by 1 base and 1 base, with 8 bases remaining between them. The CDR3 covers 14 residues. CDR3 in DNA: TGTGCCAGCAGCTTAGGAAGGGGTTCCTACGAGCAGTACTTC. Its translation is CASSLGRGSYEQYF.

This chain joins TRBV11-2 and TRBJ2-7, with TRBD2 matching over 7 bases. Germline V lookup: CDR1 SGHAT, CDR2 FQNNGV. With 1 base clipped from V and 0 bases from J, the junction kept 6 bases outside the gene matches. This CDR3 is built from 16 residues. The CDR3 reads CASSLVSRGSSYEQYF. The CDR3 nucleotides read TGTGCCAGCAGCTTAGTATCTCGCGGGAGCTCCTACGAGCAGTACTTC.

This clone was counted a few times. V and J are TRBV7-3 and TRBJ2-2; D remains unclear. Germline V gene sequence: CDR1 SGHTA, CDR2 FQGTGA. V lost 0 bases and J lost 4, with 12 bases in between. The CDR3 spans 16 residues. This chain's CDR3 is CASSLTRVTTTGELFF. Here the CDR3 DNA reads TGTGCCAGCAGCTTAACCCGGGTCACAACCACCGGGGAGCTGTTTTTT.

This clone was counted a few times. V is TRBV18 and J is TRBJ1-4; 7 nucleotides match TRBD1. The V segment lost 6 bases and the J segment 6 bases; nucleotides outside the gene matches: 4. The V gene's germline CDR1 is KGHSH and CDR2 LQKENI. The CDR3 is made up of 13 amino acids. CDR3 loop: CASSFDRDEKLFF. Written as DNA, the CDR3 is TGTGCCAGCTCCTTCGACAGGGATGAAAAACTGTTTTTT.

This clone was seen only a few times. CDR3 sequence: CASRNYIGEAQHF. The DNA of the CDR3 is TGTGCCAGCAGGAACTACATAGGGGAGGCCCAGCATTTT. V and J are TRBV28 and TRBJ1-5; D may be TRBD1 (5 bases). Trimming shortened V by 6 bases and J by 11 bases, and 17 bases separated the two germline ends. CDR1 and CDR2 (germline): MDHEN, SYDVKM. This CDR3 contains 13 residues.

This rearrangement joins TRBV5-8 to TRBJ2-1; D is uncertain. The germline V and J ends were trimmed by 0 bases and 2 bases, with 6 bases remaining between them. This CDR3 spans 14 amino acids. The germline V gene encodes CDR1 SGHTS and CDR2 YDEGEE. This chain's CDR3 is CASSLVGTYNEQFF. Here the CDR3 DNA reads TGTGCCAGCAGCTTGGTAGGGACCTACAATGAGCAGTTCTTC.

The chain has TRBV5-1 and TRBJ1-3, with unresolved D. V gave up 0 bases and J gave up 4 bases, with 14 bases separating them. This CDR3 contains 16 residues. CDR1 is SGHRS and CDR2 is YFSETQ in the germline V gene. CDR3 protein: CASSLAGPTGGNTIYF. DNA of the CDR3: TGCGCCAGCAGCTTGGCCGGACCCACGGGCGGAAACACCATATATTTT.

This clone was detected only once. This rearrangement joins TRBV9 to TRBJ1-2; tentative D call: TRBD1 (6 bases). CDR1 and CDR2 (germline): SGDLS, YYNGEE. The CDR3 consists of 15 residues. The V gene lost 0 bases and the J gene lost 4 bases, with 13 bases spanning the gap. The CDR3 sequence is CASSVGQGRGYGYTF. CDR3 sequence (DNA): TGTGCCAGCAGCGTAGGGCAGGGGCGAGGCTATGGCTACACCTTC.

This clone appeared a few times. The J gene is TRBJ2-1, the V gene TRBV27; TRBD2 agrees at 11 bases. The CDR3 covers 15 residues. After removal of 8 bases from V and 5 bases from J, the junction contained 8 bases not matched to a gene. CDR1 and CDR2 from the germline V gene are MNHEY and SMNVEV (reference sequence). The CDR3: CASGPGTSGNNEQFF. DNA of the CDR3: TGTGCCAGCGGTCCCGGGACTAGCGGAAACAATGAGCAGTTCTTC.

The rearrangement uses TRBV6-6 and TRBJ1-1, with a tentative D call TRBD1 (5 bases). The ends were cut back, 1 base at V and 8 bases at J, with 8 bases in the middle. CDR3 length equals 12 residues. Germline V gene data show CDR1 as MNHNY and CDR2 as SVGAGI (reference sequence). In nucleotides, the CDR3 is TGTGCCAGCAGTTACTGGGGGACGGAAGCTTTCTTT. Protein sequence: CASSYWGTEAFF.

The chain recombines TRBV6-6 with TRBJ1-2; D unclear. The V and J ends lost 0 bases and 7 bases respectively, with 9 bases between them. From germline, CDR1 is MNHNY and CDR2 SVGAGI (reference sequence). CDR3 length: 13 amino acids. CDR3 protein: CASSYSISSGYTF. The CDR3 DNA sequence: TGTGCCAGCAGTTACTCGATTTCCTCTGGCTACACCTTC.

The J gene is TRBJ2-1, the V gene TRBV4-1, with TRBD1 as a possible D gene (6 bases). From germline, CDR1 is MGHRA and CDR2 YSYEKL. The ends were cut back, 5 bases at V and 7 bases at J, with 12 bases in the middle. CDR3 size: 13 residues. CDR3: CASSFRQGNEQFF. CDR3 DNA sequence: TGCGCCAGCAGCTTTCGTCAGGGGAATGAGCAGTTCTTC.

The J gene is TRBJ2-5, the V gene TRBV7-2, with D possibly being TRBD1 (5 bases). Germline CDR1 is SGHTA and CDR2 is FQGNSA. V was pared by 5 bases and J by 5 bases, with 18 bases between. This CDR3 has 15 amino acids. The CDR3 spells CASSRTDRVWETQYF. CDR3 bases: TGTGCCAGCAGCCGTACTGACAGAGTTTGGGAGACCCAGTACTTC.